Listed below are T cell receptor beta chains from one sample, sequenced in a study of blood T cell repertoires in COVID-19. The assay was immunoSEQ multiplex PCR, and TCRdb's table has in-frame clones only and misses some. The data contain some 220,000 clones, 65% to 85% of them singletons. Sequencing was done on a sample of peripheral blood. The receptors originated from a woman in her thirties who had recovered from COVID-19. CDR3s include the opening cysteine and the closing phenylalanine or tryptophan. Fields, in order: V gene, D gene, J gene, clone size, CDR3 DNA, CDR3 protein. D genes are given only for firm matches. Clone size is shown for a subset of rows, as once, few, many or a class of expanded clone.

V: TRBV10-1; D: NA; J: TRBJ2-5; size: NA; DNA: TGCGCCAGCAGTGCCTCTCAACAGGGAGTAGAGACCCAGTACTTC; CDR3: CASSASQQGVETQYF
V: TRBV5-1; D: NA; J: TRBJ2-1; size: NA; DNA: TGCGCCAGTACCCAGGGGCCTTTTGATGAGCAGTTCTTC; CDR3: CASTQGPFDEQFF
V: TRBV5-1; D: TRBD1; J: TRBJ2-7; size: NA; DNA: TGCGCCAGCAGCTCACAGGGGTCCGAGCAGTACTTC; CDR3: CASSSQGSEQYF
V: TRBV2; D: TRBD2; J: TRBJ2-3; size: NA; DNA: TGTGCCAGCATGGGGACTAGCGGGAGGGCCCTTGTGAGCACAGATACGCAGTATTTT; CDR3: CASMGTSGRALVSTDTQYF
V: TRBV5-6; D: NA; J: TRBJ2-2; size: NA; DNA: TGTGCCAGCAACCCCAGAACGCGGGGCAACACCGGGGAGCTGTTTTTT; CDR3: CASNPRTRGNTGELFF
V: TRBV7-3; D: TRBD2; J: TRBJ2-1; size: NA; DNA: TGTGCCAGCAGCCTTTTAGCGGGAGGGCCCTACAATGAGCAGTTCTTC; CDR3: CASSLLAGGPYNEQFF
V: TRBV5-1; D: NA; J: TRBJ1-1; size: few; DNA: TGCGCCAGCAGCGGTTACGAGGAAACTGAAGCTTTCTTT; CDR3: CASSGYEETEAFF
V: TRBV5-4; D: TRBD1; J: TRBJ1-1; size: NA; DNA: TGTGCCAGCAGCTTGGGACAGGGGGGAGGGACTGAAGCTTTCTTT; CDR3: CASSLGQGGGTEAFF
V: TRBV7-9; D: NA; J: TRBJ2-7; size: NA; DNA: TGTGCCAGCAGCTTTGGCCGTTTATCGTACGAGCAGTACTTC; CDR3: CASSFGRLSYEQYF
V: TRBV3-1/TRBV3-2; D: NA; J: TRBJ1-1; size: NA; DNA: TGTGCCAGCAGCTCTTACGGGAACACTGAAGCTTTCTTT; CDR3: CASSSYGNTEAFF
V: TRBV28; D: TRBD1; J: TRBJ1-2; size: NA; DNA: TGTGCCAGCAGAACTACCGGACAGGGGACGGGCTATGGCTACACCTTC; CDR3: CASRTTGQGTGYGYTF
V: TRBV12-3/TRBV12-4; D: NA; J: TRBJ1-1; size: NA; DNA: TGTGCCAGTGGACCGACCCGGGGTGAAGCTTTCTTT; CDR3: CASGPTRGEAFF
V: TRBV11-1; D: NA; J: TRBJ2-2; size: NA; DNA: TGTGCCAGCAGCTTAGTTAGCACCGGGGAGCTGTTTTTT; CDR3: CASSLVSTGELFF
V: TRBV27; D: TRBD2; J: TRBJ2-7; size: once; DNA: TGTGCCAGCAGCCTACTAGCGGGAGTTATCTACGAGCAGTACTTC; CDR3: CASSLLAGVIYEQYF
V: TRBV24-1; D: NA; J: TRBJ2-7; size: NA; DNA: TGTGCCACCAGTGAAGTCGACAGCCTCGAGCAGTACTTC; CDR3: CATSEVDSLEQYF
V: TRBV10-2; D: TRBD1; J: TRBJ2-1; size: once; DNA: TGCGCCAGCAAAAAGACAACGGGACAGGGATCTAATGAGCAGTTCTTC; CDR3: CASKKTTGQGSNEQFF
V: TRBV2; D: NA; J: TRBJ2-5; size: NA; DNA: TGTGCCAGCAACGTAGCGGAAGAGACCCAGTACTTC; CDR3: CASNVAEETQYF
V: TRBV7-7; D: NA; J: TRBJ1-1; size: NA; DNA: TGTGCCAGCAGCTTAGCTGGCACCTTGAACACTGAAGCTTTCTTT; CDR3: CASSLAGTLNTEAFF
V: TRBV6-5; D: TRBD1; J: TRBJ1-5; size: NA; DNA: TGTGCCAGCAGTCTGAAAGGGGGCCCTAATCAGCCCCAGCATTTT; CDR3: CASSLKGGPNQPQHF
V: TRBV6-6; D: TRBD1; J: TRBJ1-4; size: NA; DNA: TGTGCCAGCAGTCGAAGACAGGGATTGGGGGGTGAAAAACTGTTTTTT; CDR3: CASSRRQGLGGEKLFF
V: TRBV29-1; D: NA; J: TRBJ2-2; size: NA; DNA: TGCAGCGTTGTTCTTTCAGCGCGTAGCGGGGAGCTGTTTTTT; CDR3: CSVVLSARSGELFF
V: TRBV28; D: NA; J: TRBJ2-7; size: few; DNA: TGTGCCAGCAGTTTCATTCAGGGGCAGACCTACGAGCAGTACTTC; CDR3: CASSFIQGQTYEQYF
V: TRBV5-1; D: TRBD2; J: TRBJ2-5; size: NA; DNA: TGCGCCAGCAGCTTGGGACTAGCGGGAGCAGAGACCCAGTACTTC; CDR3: CASSLGLAGAETQYF
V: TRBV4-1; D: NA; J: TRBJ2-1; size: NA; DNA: TGCGCCAGCAGCCAAGATAAAGCAAGGGGCGATGAGCAGTTCTTC; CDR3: CASSQDKARGDEQFF
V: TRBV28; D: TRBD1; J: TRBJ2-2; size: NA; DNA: TGTGCCAGCGTTAAGACAGGGGGTGCCGGGGAGCTGTTTTTT; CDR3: CASVKTGGAGELFF
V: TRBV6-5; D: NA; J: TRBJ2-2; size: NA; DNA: TGTGCCAGCAGTTACTCGGCCAGTAACACCGGGGAGCTGTTTTTT; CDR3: CASSYSASNTGELFF
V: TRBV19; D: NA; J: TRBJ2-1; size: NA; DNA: TGTGCCAGTAGTATAGAGGCTTACAATGAGCAGTTCTTC; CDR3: CASSIEAYNEQFF
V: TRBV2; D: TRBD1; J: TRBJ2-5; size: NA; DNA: TGTGCCAGCAGTAAAAGGACAGGGCAAGAGACCCAGTACTTC; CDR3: CASSKRTGQETQYF